These 4 T cell receptor beta chains came from one sample sequenced in a study of T cells after yellow fever vaccination. TCRdb passed the 5' RACE reads through MiXCR, listing each CDR3 protein once. The sample has some 600,000 distinct CDR3 sequences, about a sixth seen once. Sequenced material: PBMCs, taken about 5 days after the first yellow fever vaccination. The receptors here all came from a young man who received the YFV17D yellow fever vaccine.

Only a few counts were recorded for this clonotype. This sequence joins TRBV5-1 and TRBJ1-1; D might be TRBD1 (5 bases). Looked up from germline, CDR1 is SGHRS and CDR2 is YFSETQ. V gave up 2 bases and J gave up 7 bases, with 12 bases separating them. The CDR3 is made up of 13 amino acids. Here the CDR3 reads CASSFLRGNEAFF. Here the CDR3 DNA reads TGCGCCAGCAGCTTTTTGAGGGGTAATGAAGCTTTCTTT.

The sample holds a few counts of this clonotype. The rearrangement joins TRBV4-3 to TRBJ1-1; 8 positions match TRBD1. Trimming removed 3 bases from V and 1 base from J; junction bases left unmatched: 4. Germline V gene data show CDR1 as LGHNA and CDR2 as YSLEER. The CDR3 covers 15 residues. CDR3 in DNA: TGCGCCAGCAGCCACCTAGGGACAGGGAACACTGAAGCTTTCTTT. It translates to CASSHLGTGNTEAFF.

This clonotype was counted a few times. The chain recombines TRBV12-3 or TRBV12-4 with TRBJ2-1, with D perhaps matching TRBD2 (5 bases). The CDR3 sequence is 13 residues long. With 4 bases removed from V and 3 bases from J, the gap between germline ends came to 7 bases. The CDR3 reads CASSWELYNEQFF. The CDR3 DNA reads as TGTGCCAGCAGTTGGGAGCTCTACAATGAGCAGTTCTTC.

This clonotype was picked up a small number of times. This chain joins TRBV12-3 or TRBV12-4 and TRBJ2-5; D may be TRBD1 (5 bases). V was trimmed by 6 bases and J by 2 bases, leaving 13 bases between them. The CDR3 is 14 residues long. The CDR3, as DNA: TGTGCCAGCAGCCCCCTAGACAGTCAAGAGACCCAGTACTTC. It translates to CASSPLDSQETQYF.